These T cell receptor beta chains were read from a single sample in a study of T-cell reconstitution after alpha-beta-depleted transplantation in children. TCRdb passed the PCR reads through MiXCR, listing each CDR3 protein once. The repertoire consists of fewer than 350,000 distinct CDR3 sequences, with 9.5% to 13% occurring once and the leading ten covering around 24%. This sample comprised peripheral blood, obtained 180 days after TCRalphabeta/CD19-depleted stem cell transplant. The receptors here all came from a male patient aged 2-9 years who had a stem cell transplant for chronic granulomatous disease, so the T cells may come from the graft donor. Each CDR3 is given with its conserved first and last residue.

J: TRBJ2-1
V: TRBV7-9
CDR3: CASSSLPGVRNEQFF

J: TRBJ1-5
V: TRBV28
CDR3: CASSPGQPQHF

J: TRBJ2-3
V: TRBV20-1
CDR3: CSARGPPRLDTQYF

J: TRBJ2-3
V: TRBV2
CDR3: CAFYPGQLAEVFSTDTQYF

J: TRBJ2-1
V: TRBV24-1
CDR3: CATTKRASSYNEQFF

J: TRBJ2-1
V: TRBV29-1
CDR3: CSVESRTSGVINEQFF

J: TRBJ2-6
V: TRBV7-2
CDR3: CASSDRQGTGANVLTF

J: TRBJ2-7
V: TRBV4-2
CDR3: CASSQGRGVSSYEQYF

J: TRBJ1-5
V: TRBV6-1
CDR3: CASSAHRGGNQPQHF

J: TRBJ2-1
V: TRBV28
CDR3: CASSYGSEQFF

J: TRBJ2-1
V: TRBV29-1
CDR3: CSVLGLVLRLDGYEQFF

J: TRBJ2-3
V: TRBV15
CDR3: CATSRRSVGDTQYF

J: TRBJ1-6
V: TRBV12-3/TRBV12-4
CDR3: CASSLADYSPLHF

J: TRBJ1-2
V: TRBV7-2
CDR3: CASSLGQVGGYTF

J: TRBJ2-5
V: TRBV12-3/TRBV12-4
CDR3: CASSFGQAEETQYF

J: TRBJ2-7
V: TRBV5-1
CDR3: CASSLSSQYEQYF

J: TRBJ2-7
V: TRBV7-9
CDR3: CASSPLGGFKYEQYF

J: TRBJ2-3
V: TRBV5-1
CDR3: CASSLIAGVSTDTQYF

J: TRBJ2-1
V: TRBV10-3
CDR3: CAISESRMEQFF

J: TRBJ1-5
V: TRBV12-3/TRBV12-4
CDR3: CASSFWGVQGRGQPQHF

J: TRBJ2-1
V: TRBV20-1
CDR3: CSASRGSYNEQFF

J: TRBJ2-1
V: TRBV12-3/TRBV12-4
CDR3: CASSAGTGRANEQFF

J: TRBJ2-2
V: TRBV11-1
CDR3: CASSLVYPYDYTGELFF

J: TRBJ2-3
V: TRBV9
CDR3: CASTSGTGGPDTQYF

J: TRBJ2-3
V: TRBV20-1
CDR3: CSARLHLALASTDTQYF

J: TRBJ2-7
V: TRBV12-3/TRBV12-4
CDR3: CASSLGSRGTYEQYF

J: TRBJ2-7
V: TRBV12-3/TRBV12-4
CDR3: CASSLGTGLAGGQSYF

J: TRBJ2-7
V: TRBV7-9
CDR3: CASSFPGRTYEQYF

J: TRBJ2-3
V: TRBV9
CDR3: CASSEGPPADTQYF

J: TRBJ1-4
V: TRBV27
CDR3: CASSRDGPREKLFF

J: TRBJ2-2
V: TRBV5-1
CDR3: CASMWNDANTGELFF

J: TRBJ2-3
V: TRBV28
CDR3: CASSREAGMGDTQYF

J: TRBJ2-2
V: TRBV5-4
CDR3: CASSLGQREGPGELFF

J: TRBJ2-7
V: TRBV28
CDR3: CASTYPGTYEQYF

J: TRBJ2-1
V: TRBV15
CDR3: CATSREEYNEQFF

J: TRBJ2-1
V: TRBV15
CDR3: CATSRGDASSYNEQFF

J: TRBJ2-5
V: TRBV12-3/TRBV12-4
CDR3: CASSTRASGTQYF

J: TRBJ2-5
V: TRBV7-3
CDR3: CASSFLGSAETQYF

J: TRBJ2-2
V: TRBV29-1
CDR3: CSVPKREAGVHAGELFF

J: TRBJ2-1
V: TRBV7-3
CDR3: CASSPSLLYNEQFF

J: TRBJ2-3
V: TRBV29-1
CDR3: CSVGDTDTQYF

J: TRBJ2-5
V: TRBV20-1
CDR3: CSARDGVGQETQYF

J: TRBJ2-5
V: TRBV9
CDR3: CASSVESAGVRETQYF

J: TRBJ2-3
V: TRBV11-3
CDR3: CASSPRGGFADTQYF

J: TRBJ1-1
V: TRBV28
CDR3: CASRVDSTEAFF

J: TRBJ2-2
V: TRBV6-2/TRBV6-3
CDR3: CASSYVAGQPGSGELFF

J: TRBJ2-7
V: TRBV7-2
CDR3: CASSSGVEQYF

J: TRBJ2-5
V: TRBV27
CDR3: CASSLFPPGTQETQYF

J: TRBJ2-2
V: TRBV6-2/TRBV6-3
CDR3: CASSYRDRGLTGELFF

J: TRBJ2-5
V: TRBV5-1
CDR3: CASSPTGVAGGRETQYF

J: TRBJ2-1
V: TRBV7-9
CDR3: CASSSSGGGGEQFF

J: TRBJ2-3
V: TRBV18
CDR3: CASSPLTTGATDTQYF

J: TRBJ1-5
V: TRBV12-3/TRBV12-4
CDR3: CASSLGDRYSNQPQHF

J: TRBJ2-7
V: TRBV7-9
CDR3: CASSFHSAYEQYF

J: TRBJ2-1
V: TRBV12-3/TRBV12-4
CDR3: CASSPEINNEQFF

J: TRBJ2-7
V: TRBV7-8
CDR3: CASSSDRALAVYEQYF

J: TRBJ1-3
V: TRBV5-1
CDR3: CASSTGQVSGNTIYF

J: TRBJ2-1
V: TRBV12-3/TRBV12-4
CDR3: CASSLGWGVAQFF

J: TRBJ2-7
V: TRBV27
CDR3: CASSSGADYEQYF

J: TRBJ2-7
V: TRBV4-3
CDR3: CASSQGSVLLSSSYEQYF